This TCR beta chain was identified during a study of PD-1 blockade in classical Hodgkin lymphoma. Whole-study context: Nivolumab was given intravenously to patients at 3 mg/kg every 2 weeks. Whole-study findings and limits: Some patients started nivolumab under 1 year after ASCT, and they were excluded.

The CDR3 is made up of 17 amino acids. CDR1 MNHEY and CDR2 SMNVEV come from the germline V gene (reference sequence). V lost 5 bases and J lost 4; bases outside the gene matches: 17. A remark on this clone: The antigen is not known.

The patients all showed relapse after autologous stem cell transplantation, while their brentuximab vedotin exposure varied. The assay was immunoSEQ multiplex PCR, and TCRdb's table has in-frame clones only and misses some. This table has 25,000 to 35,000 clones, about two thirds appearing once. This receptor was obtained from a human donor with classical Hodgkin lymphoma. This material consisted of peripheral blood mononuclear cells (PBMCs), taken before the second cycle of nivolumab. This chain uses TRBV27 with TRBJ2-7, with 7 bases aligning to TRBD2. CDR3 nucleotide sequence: TGTGCCAGCAGTCCCTCATTTGGGGGAGGGCCAAGGTACGAGCAGTACTTC. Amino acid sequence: CASSPSFGGGPRYEQYF.